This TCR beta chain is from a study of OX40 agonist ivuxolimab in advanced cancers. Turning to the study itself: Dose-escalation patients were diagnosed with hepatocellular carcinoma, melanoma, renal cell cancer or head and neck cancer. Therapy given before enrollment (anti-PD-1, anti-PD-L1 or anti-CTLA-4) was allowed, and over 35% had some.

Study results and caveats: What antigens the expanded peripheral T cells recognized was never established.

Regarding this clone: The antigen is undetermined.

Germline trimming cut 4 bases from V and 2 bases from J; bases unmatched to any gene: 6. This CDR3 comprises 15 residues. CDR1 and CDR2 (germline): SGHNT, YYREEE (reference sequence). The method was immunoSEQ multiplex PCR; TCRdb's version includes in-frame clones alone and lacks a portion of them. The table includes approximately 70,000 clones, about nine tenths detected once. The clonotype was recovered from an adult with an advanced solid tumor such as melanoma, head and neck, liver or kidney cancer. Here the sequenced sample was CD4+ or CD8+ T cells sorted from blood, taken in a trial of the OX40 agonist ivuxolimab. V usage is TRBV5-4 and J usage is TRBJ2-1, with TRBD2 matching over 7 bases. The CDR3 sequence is CASSVGGLTYNEQFF. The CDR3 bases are TGTGCCAGCAGCGTTGGGGGACTAACCTACAATGAGCAGTTCTTC.